Here is one T cell receptor beta chain with its context. Its antigen remains unidentified. The sample comes from a study of cytomegalovirus exposure and HLA in healthy donors. Study-wide results and limits: A previous analysis found most TCR beta V segments productive roughly 87% or roughly 30% of the time. Versus the approximately 700-donor mean, an Asian-associated ancestry cluster reportedly showed fewer N-insertions in a later analysis. It was only CMV serostatus that was available as immune exposure information. For TCR beta chains, V- and J-gene trimming was later linked to a missense DCLRE1C variant.

The CDR3 sequence is 14 residues long. CDR1 and CDR2 (germline): SEHNR, FQNEAQ (reference sequence). With 5 bases removed from V and 2 bases from J, the gap between germline ends came to 11 bases. PCR involved 60 Vbeta and 13 Jbeta primers. Only in-frame clones appear in the TCRdb table, and some are missing; sequencing was by immunoSEQ multiplex PCR. The sample has tens of thousands of clones. Sequencing was carried out using PBMCs. The J gene is TRBJ2-3, the V gene TRBV7-9, with D possibly being TRBD2 (5 bases). This receptor was identified in a female donor in good health and CMV-seronegative. As DNA, the CDR3 is TGTGCCAGCAGCCCTGCGGACTCCACAGATACGCAGTATTTT. Its protein is CASSPADSTDTQYF.